Below, one T cell receptor beta chain is given with its context. Repertoires were generated with immunoSEQ multiplex PCR, while TCRdb's copy carries only in-frame clones and drops some. This table has 150,000 to 200,000 clones, less than 85% appearing once. This sample stems from a study of blood T cell repertoires in COVID-19. This receptor was taken from a woman between 40 and 55 years old with COVID-19, enrolled during active disease. Input material: peripheral blood.

In nucleotides, the CDR3 is TGTGCCATCCCTAGCGGGAGGGCCGGTGAGCAGTTCTTC. It specifies CAIPSGRAGEQFF. V and J are TRBV2 and TRBJ2-1; 12 bases fit TRBD2. This CDR3 is 13 amino acids long. Germline CDR1 and CDR2: SNHLY and FYNNEI. V gave up 10 bases and J gave up 9 bases; unmatched junction bases: 7. The full variable domain, with the rest looked up from reference TRBV2 and TRBJ2-1, is EPEVTQTPSHQVTQMGQEVILRCVPISNHLYFYWYRQILGQKVEFLVSFYNNEISEKSEIFDDQFSVERPDGSNFTLKIRSTKLEDSAMYFCAIPSGRAGEQFFGPGTRLTVL.